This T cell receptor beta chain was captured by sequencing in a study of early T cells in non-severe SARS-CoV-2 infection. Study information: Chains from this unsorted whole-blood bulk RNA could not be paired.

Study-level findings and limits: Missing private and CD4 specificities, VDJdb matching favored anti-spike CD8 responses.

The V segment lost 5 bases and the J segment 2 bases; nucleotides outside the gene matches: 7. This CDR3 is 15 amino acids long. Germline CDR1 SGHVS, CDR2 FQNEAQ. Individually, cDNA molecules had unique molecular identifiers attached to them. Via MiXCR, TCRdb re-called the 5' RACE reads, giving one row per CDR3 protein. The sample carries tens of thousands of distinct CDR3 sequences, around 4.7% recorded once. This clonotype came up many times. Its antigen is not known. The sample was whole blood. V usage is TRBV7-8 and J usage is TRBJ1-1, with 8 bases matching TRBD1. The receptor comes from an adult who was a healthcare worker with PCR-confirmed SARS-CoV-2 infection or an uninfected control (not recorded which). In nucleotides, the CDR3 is TGTGCCAGCAGCCCCTTGACAGGGGTCAACACTGAAGCTTTCTTT. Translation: CASSPLTGVNTEAFF.